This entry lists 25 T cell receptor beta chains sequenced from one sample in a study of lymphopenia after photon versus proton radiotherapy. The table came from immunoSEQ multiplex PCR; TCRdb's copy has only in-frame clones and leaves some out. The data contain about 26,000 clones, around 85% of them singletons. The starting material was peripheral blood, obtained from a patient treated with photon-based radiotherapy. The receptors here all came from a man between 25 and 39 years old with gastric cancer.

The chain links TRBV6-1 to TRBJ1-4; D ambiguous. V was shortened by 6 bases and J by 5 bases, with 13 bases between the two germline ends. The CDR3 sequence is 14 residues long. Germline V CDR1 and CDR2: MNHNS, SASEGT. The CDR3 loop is CASRDSVGNEKLFF. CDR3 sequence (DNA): TGTGCCAGCAGGGACTCGGTAGGGAATGAAAAACTGTTTTTT.

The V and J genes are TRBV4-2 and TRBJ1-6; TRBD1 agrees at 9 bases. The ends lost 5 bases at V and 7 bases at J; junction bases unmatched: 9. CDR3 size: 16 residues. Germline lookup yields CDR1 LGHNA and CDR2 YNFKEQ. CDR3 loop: CASSGLGQGGNSPLHF. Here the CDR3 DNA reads TGTGCCAGCAGCGGACTGGGACAGGGCGGGAATTCACCCCTCCACTTT.

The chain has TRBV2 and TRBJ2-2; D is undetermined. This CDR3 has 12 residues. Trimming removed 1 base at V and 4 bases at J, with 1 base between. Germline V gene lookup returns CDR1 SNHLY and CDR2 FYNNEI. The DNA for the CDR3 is TGTGCCAGCAGTGAAGGCACCGGGGAGCTGTTTTTT. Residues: CASSEGTGELFF.

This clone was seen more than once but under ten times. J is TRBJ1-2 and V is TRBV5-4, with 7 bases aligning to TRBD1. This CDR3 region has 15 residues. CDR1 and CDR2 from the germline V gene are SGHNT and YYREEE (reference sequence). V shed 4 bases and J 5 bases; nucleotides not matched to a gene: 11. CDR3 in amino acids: CASSLPTGAGYGYTF. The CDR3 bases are TGTGCCAGCAGCCTCCCAACAGGGGCGGGATATGGCTACACCTTC.

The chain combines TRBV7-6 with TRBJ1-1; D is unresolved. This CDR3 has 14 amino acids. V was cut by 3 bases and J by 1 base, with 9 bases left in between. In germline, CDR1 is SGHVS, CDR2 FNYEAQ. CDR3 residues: CASSFGRGNTEAFF. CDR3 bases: TGTGCCAGCAGCTTCGGGAGAGGGAACACTGAAGCTTTCTTT.

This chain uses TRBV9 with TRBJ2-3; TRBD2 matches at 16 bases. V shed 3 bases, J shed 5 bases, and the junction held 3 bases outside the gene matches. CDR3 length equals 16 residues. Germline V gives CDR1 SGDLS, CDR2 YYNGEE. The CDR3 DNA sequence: TGTGCCAGCAGCGATGGGACTAGCGGGAGGGTAGATACGCAGTATTTT. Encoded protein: CASSDGTSGRVDTQYF.

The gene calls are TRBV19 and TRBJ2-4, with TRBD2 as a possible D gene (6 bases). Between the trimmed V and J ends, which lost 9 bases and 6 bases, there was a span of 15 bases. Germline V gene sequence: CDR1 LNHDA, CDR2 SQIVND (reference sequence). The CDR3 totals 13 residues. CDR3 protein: CASKIGGANIQYF. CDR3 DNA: TGTGCCAGCAAGATCGGCGGGGCAAACATTCAGTACTTC.

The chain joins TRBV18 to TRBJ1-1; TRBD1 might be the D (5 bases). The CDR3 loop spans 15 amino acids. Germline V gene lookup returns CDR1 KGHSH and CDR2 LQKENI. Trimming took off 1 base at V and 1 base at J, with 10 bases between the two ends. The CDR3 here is CASSPQEGWNTEAFF. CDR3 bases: TGTGCCAGCTCACCACAGGAGGGGTGGAACACTGAAGCTTTCTTT. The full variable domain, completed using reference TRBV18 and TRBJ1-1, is NAGVMQNPRHLVRRRGQEARLRCSPMKGHSHVYWYRQLPEEGLKFMVYLQKENIIDESGMPKERFSAEFPKEGPSILRIQQVVRGDSAAYFCASSPQEGWNTEAFFGQGTRLTVV.

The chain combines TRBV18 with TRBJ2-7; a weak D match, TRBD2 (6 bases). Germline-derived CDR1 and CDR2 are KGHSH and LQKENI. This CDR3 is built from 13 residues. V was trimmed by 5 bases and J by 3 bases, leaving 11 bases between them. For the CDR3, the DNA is TGTGCCAGCTCAACCGCGGGGAACTACGAGCAGTACTTC. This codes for CASSTAGNYEQYF.

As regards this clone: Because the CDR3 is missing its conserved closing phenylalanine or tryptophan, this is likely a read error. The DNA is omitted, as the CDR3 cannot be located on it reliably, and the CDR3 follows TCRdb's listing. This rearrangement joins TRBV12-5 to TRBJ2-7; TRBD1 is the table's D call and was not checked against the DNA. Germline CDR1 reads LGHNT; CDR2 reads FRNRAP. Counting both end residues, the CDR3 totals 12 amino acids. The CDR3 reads CASGLVRLGQED.

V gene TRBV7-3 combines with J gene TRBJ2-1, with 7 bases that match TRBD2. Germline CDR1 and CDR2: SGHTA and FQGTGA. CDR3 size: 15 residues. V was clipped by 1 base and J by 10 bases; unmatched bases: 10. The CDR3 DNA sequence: TGTGCCAGCAGCTTAATTTTAGCGGGTCTTAAAGAGCAGTTCTTC. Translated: CASSLILAGLKEQFF.

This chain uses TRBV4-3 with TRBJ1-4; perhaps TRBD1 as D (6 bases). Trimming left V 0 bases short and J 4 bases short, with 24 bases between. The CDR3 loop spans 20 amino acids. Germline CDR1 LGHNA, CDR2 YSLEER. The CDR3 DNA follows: TGCGCCAGCAGCCAAGATGGGGGCGGGGGGGCGAACCCCTATAATGAAAAACTGTTTTTT. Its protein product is CASSQDGGGGANPYNEKLFF.

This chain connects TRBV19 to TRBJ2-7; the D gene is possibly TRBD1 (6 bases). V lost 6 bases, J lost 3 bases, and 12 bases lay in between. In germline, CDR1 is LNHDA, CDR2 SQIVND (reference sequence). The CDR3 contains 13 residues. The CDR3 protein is CASRPGQSYEQYF. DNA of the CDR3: TGTGCCAGTAGGCCGGGACAAAGCTACGAGCAGTACTTC.

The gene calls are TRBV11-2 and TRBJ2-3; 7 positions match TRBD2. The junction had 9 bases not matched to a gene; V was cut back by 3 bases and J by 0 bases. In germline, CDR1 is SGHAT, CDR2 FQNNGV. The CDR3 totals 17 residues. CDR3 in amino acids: CASSFQGGSSSTDTQYF. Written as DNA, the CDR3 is TGTGCCAGCAGCTTTCAAGGCGGGAGCTCTAGCACAGATACGCAGTATTTT.

The CDR3, as DNA: TGTGCCAGCAGAACCCCGGGACAGGGGGCACTTGGCTACACCTTC. As protein: CASRTPGQGALGYTF. The genes are TRBV6-5 and TRBJ1-2; 12 bases fit TRBD1. This CDR3 has 15 residues. CDR1 and CDR2 from the germline V gene are MNHEY and SVGAGI. The ends lost 6 bases at V and 7 bases at J; junction bases unmatched: 9.

CDR3 bases: TGTGCCAGCAGTGTGAATAGCAATCAGCCCCAGCATTTT. Translation: CASSVNSNQPQHF. The V and J genes are TRBV2 and TRBJ1-5; unclear D gene. The germline CDR1 and CDR2 sequences are SNHLY and FYNNEI. Trimming pared 4 bases from V and 0 bases from J, leaving 4 bases between. This CDR3 has 13 amino acids.

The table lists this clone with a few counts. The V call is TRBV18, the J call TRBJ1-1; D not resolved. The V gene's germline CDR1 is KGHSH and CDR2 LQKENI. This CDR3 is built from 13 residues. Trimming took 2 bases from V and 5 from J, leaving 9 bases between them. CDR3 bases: TGTGCCAGCTCACCAACAGAGGAAACTGAAGCTTTCTTT. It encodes CASSPTEETEAFF.

CDR3 protein: CASSLVGFYEQYF. As DNA, the CDR3 is TGTGCCAGCAGCTTAGTAGGGTTCTACGAGCAGTACTTC. The chain recombines TRBV7-2 with TRBJ2-7; D is undetermined. V lost 1 base, J lost 3 bases, and 7 bases lay in between. The CDR3 has 13 amino acids. Germline V lookup: CDR1 SGHTA, CDR2 FQGNSA. The variable domain in full, completed from reference TRBV7-2 and TRBJ2-7, reads GAGVSQSPSNKVTEKGKDVELRCDPISGHTALYWYRQSLGQGLEFLIYFQGNSAPDKSGLPSDRFSAERTGGSVSTLTIQRTQQEDSAVYLCASSLVGFYEQYFGPGTRLTVT.

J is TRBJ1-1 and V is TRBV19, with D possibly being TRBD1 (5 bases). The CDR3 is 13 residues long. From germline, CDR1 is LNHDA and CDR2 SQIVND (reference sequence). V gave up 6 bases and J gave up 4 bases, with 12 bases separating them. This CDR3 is CASSPGPLTEAFF. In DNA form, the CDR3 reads TGTGCCAGTAGCCCGGGACCCCTCACTGAAGCTTTCTTT.

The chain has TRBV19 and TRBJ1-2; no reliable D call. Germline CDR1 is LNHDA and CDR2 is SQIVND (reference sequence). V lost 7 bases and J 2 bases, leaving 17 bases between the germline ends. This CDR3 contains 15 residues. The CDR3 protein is CASTNQALSNYGYTF. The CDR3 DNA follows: TGTGCCAGTACCAACCAGGCCCTCTCGAACTATGGCTACACCTTC.

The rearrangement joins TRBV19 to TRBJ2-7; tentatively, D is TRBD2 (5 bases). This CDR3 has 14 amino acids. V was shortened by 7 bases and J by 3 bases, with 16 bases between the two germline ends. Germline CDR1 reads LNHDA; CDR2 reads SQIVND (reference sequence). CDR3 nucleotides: TGTGCCAGTACCCCGGGATATCCTGGCTACGAGCAGTACTTC. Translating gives CASTPGYPGYEQYF.

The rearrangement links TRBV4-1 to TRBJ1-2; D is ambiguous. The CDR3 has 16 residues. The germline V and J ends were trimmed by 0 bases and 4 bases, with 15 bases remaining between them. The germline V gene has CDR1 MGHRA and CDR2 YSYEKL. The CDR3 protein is CASSQDLIGSGYGYTF. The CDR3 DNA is TGCGCCAGCAGCCAAGATCTAATAGGGTCAGGCTATGGCTACACCTTC.

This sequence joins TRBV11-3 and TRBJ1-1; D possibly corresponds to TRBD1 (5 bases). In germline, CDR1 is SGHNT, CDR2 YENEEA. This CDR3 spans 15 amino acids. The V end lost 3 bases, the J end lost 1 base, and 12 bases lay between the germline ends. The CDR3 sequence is CASSFSGPSNTEAFF. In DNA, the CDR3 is TGTGCCAGCAGCTTCTCGGGACCCTCGAACACTGAAGCTTTCTTT.

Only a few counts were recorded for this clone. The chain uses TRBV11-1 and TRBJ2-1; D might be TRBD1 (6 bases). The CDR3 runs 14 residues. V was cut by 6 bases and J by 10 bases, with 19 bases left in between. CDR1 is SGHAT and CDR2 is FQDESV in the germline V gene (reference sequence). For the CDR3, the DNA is TGTGCCAGCAGGGCTCTATGGGGGCGCCAAGAGCAGTTCTTC. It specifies CASRALWGRQEQFF.

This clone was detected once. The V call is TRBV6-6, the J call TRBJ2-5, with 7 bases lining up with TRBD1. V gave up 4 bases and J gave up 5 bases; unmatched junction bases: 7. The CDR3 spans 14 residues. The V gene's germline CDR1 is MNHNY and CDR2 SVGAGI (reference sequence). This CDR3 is CASSSGGEVETQYF. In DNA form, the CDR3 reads TGTGCCAGCAGTTCAGGGGGTGAGGTTGAGACCCAGTACTTC.